Shown below are 16 T cell receptor beta chains from a single sample sequenced in a study of blood T cell repertoires in COVID-19. Method: immunoSEQ multiplex PCR; TCRdb's copy keeps in-frame clones and lacks some. In the table there are about 210,000 clones, roughly 94% of which are singletons. Sequenced sample: peripheral blood. These receptors all stem from a man aged 30-40 years with acute or convalescent COVID-19.

The rearrangement uses TRBV6-6 and TRBJ1-2; perhaps TRBD1 as D (5 bases). V was clipped by 2 bases and J by 4 bases, with 14 bases between them. The CDR3 covers 15 residues. CDR1 and CDR2 (germline): MNHNY, SVGAGI (reference sequence). CDR3: CASSYTEGLAYGYTF. In DNA, the CDR3 is TGTGCCAGCAGTTACACGGAGGGGTTGGCCTATGGCTACACCTTC.

The rearrangement links TRBV7-9 to TRBJ1-1; D is possibly TRBD1 (5 bases). V shed 1 base and J shed 0 bases, with 9 bases lying between them. Germline V CDR1 and CDR2: SEHNR, FQNEAQ (reference sequence). The CDR3 has 15 residues. The CDR3 DNA follows: TGTGCCAGCAGCTTAGATGGGGCCCTGAACACTGAAGCTTTCTTT. Its translation: CASSLDGALNTEAFF.

This chain uses TRBV9 with TRBJ2-2; D remains unclear. The CDR3 contains 14 residues. Per the germline V gene, CDR1 is SGDLS and CDR2 is YYNGEE. Trimming left V 2 bases short and J 4 bases short, with 9 bases between. The chain's CDR3 is CASSVVGGTGELFF. The CDR3 DNA is TGTGCCAGCAGCGTTGTTGGCGGCACCGGGGAGCTGTTTTTT.

This clone was found once. The rearrangement joins TRBV3-1 (or the pseudogene TRBV3-2) to TRBJ2-2; 9 bases match TRBD2. This CDR3 region has 15 residues. The trim removed 4 bases at V and 2 bases at J, leaving 2 bases unmatched. Germline values: CDR1 LGHDT, CDR2 YNNKEL (reference sequence). The CDR3: CASSRSGGNTGELFF. CDR3 coding DNA: TGTGCCAGCAGCCGTAGCGGGGGAAACACCGGGGAGCTGTTTTTT.

The chain employs TRBV5-4 and TRBJ1-6, with 10 bases that match TRBD1. The CDR3 is made up of 16 amino acids. V lost 0 bases and J lost 5; bases outside the gene matches: 2. CDR1 is SGHNT, CDR2 YYREEE, per germline (reference sequence). The CDR3: CASSLGQGADNSPLHF. The CDR3 DNA follows: TGTGCCAGCAGCTTGGGACAGGGGGCAGATAATTCACCCCTCCACTTT.

For the CDR3, the DNA is TGTGCCAGCAGCCCCCGACTAGCGGGCTACACCGGGGAGCTGTTTTTT. Its protein product is CASSPRLAGYTGELFF. This sequence joins TRBV14 and TRBJ2-2; 10 nucleotides match TRBD2. J gave up 3 bases and V 4 bases, and 5 bases lay outside the gene matches. Germline values: CDR1 SGHDN, CDR2 FVKESK. CDR3 length: 16 residues.

This clone has just a few counts. The gene calls are TRBV11-3 and TRBJ2-4; 7 nucleotides match TRBD1. V dropped 5 bases and J dropped 4; count of bases not matched to a gene: 8. Germline lookup yields CDR1 SGHNT and CDR2 YENEEA. This CDR3 has 15 residues. CDR3 DNA: TGTGCCAGCAGCGATGCCGGGACAGCTAAAAACATTCAGTACTTC. It is translated as CASSDAGTAKNIQYF.

V and J are TRBV18 and TRBJ2-7; 7 bases align to TRBD1. CDR1 KGHSH and CDR2 LQKENI come from the germline V gene. The CDR3 sequence is 13 residues long. Germline trimming cut 3 bases from V and 2 bases from J; bases unmatched to any gene: 1. The CDR3 DNA sequence: TGTGCCAGCTCACCGGGACAGACCTACGAGCAGTACTTC. It translates to CASSPGQTYEQYF.

The rearrangement joins TRBV7-6 to TRBJ2-6; D is uncertain. This CDR3 region has 16 residues. Trimming cost V 2 bases and J 0 bases, with 8 bases left between them. Per the germline V gene, CDR1 is SGHVS and CDR2 is FNYEAQ. CDR3 sequence: CASSLTVNSGANVLTF. The CDR3 DNA reads TGTGCCAGCAGCTTAACAGTGAACTCTGGGGCCAACGTCCTGACTTTC.

This chain joins TRBV4-1 and TRBJ1-2; 9 bases fit TRBD1. There are 16 residues in the CDR3. The trim removed 4 bases at V and 6 bases at J, leaving 12 bases unmatched. Germline V CDR1 and CDR2: MGHRA, YSYEKL. The CDR3 sequence is CASSPNTGQGFDGYTF. The CDR3 DNA reads TGCGCCAGCAGCCCCAACACGGGACAGGGTTTCGATGGCTACACCTTC.

The gene calls are TRBV11-3 and TRBJ1-1, with D possibly TRBD1 on 6 matching bases. Germline CDR1 is SGHNT and CDR2 is YENEEA. The V end lost 6 bases, the J end lost 0 bases, and 14 bases lay between the germline ends. The CDR3 sequence is 15 residues long. The CDR3 loop reads CASRATGTLNTEAFF. The DNA of the CDR3 is TGTGCCAGCAGAGCAACAGGGACGTTGAACACTGAAGCTTTCTTT.

J is TRBJ2-7 and V is TRBV4-1; 8 bases line up with TRBD2. CDR1 and CDR2 from the germline V gene are MGHRA and YSYEKL. Trimming took 4 bases from V and 0 from J; bases not matched to a gene: 2. This CDR3 is built from 14 residues. The CDR3 bases are TGCGCCAGCAGCCCGGGAGGGAGCTCCTACGAGCAGTACTTC. Its translation: CASSPGGSSYEQYF.

V is TRBV18 and J is TRBJ1-1; 8 bases agree with TRBD1. The CDR3 has 15 amino acids. Looked up from germline, CDR1 is KGHSH and CDR2 is LQKENI. Unmatched junction bases numbered 11, after V lost 6 bases and J lost 5 bases. The DNA for the CDR3 is TGTGCCAGCTCTCCCCAGGGGGCAGTGGGAACTGAAGCTTTCTTT. Amino acid sequence: CASSPQGAVGTEAFF.

This chain joins TRBV6-6 and TRBJ2-2; 7 bases are shared with TRBD2. Germline CDR1 is MNHNY and CDR2 is SVGAGI (reference sequence). The junction had 10 bases not matched to a gene; V was cut back by 8 bases and J by 1 base. CDR3 length: 16 amino acids. In DNA form, the CDR3 reads TGTGCCAGCGGGGAGGGAGGACCCTTGAACACCGGGGAGCTGTTTTTT. The encoded protein is CASGEGGPLNTGELFF.

The V call is TRBV28, the J call TRBJ1-5; 8 bases are shared with TRBD1. This CDR3 has 17 amino acids. CDR1 and CDR2 from the germline V gene are MDHEN and SYDVKM. The J segment lost 10 bases and the V segment lost 6 bases, leaving 20 bases of the junction unmatched. The CDR3 bases are TGTGCCAGCAGAGAACTTCTGACAGGGACAGGAATCAGCCCCCAGCATTTT. It translates to CASRELLTGTGISPQHF.

This chain links TRBV3-1 (or the pseudogene TRBV3-2) with TRBJ1-5; no clear D gene. Germline loops: CDR1 LGHDT, CDR2 YNNKEL (reference sequence). V gave up 0 bases and J gave up 2 bases, with 14 bases separating them. The CDR3 spans 17 residues. The CDR3 reads CASSQEGGQEGNQPQHF. The CDR3 region has the DNA TGTGCCAGCAGCCAAGAGGGCGGTCAGGAGGGCAATCAGCCCCAGCATTTT.